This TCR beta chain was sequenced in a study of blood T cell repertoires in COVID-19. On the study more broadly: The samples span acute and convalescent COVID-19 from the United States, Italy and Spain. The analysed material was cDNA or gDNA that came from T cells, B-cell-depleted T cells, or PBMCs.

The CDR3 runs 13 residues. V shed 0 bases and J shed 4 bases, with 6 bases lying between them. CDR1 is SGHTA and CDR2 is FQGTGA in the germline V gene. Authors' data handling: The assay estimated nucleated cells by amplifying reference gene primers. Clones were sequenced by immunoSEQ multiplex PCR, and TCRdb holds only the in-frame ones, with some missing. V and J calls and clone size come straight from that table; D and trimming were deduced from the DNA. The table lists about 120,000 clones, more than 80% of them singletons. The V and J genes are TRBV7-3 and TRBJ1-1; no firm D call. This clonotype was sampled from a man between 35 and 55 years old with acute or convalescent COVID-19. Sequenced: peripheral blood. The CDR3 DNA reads TGTGCCAGCAGCTTAACGCGCGTCACTGAAGCTTTCTTT. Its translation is CASSLTRVTEAFF. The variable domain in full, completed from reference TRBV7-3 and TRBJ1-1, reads GAGVSQTPSNKVTEKGKYVELRCDPISGHTALYWYRQSLGQGPEFLIYFQGTGAADDSGLPNDRFFAVRPEGSVSTLKIQRTERGDSAVYLCASSLTRVTEAFFGQGTRLTVV.